The clone carrying this T cell receptor (beta chain) was seen a handful of times. What it recognizes is unknown. The CDR3 is 13 residues long. Trimming took off 5 bases at V and 5 bases at J, with 12 bases between the two ends. Per the germline V gene, CDR1 is MNHEY and CDR2 is SMNVEV (reference sequence). The assay was immunoSEQ multiplex PCR, and TCRdb's table has in-frame clones only and misses some. The sample gives approximately 17,000 clones, around 70% of which show up once; 15% to 20% is in the top ten. This entry comes from a study of OX40 agonist ivuxolimab in advanced cancers. Overall study findings and caveats: Expanded clones were, on average, more numerous in CD8+ T cells than in CD4+.

The specimen was CD4+ or CD8+ T cells sorted from blood, collected in a trial of the OX40 agonist ivuxolimab. This chain links TRBV27 with TRBJ1-1; possibly TRBD1 for D (6 bases). The TCR comes from an adult with an advanced solid tumor such as melanoma, head and neck, liver or kidney cancer. Here the CDR3 DNA reads TGTGCCAGCAGTACATACAGGGTAACTGAAGCTTTCTTT. It specifies CASSTYRVTEAFF.